The 3 T cell receptor beta chains reported below all come from one sample, sequenced in a study of T cells in Graves' hyperthyroidism and ophthalmopathy. Amplification of TCR beta CDR3 regions used RNA as the template. HTBI primers drove first-round RT-PCR of the TCR CDR3. TCRdb passed the multiplex PCR reads through MiXCR, listing each CDR3 protein once. There are around 340,000 distinct CDR3 sequences in the sample; around 18% occur only once, and around a sixth lies in the top ten. The sample taken for sequencing was blood. The receptors originated from a woman in her thirties or forties with Graves' ophthalmopathy.

The V call is TRBV12-3 or TRBV12-4, the J call TRBJ2-2; TRBD2 matches at 8 bases. The J segment lost 7 bases and the V segment lost 3 bases, leaving 13 bases of the junction unmatched. The CDR3 covers 17 residues. CDR3 coding DNA: TGTGCCAGCAGTTTGTTAGTACTAGCGGATGACAACGGGGAGCTGTTTTTT. This codes for CASSLLVLADDNGELFF.

V usage is TRBV7-2 and J usage is TRBJ1-1; 8 bases map to TRBD1. The junction had 10 bases not matched to a gene; V was cut back by 4 bases and J by 6 bases. This CDR3 has 15 amino acids. In germline, CDR1 is SGHTA, CDR2 FQGNSA. In DNA, the CDR3 is TGTGCCAGCAGCTCCGTCGTGACAGGGGCCTCTGAAGCTTTCTTT. This codes for CASSSVVTGASEAFF.

The J gene is TRBJ2-7, the V gene TRBV6-2 or TRBV6-3; unclear D gene. The CDR3 sequence is 13 residues long. CDR1 is MNHEY and CDR2 is SVGEGT in the germline V gene. V gave up 6 bases and J gave up 4 bases, with 13 bases separating them. CDR3: CASSVAPFYEQYF. The CDR3 nucleotides read TGTGCCAGCAGCGTAGCCCCTTTTTACGAGCAGTACTTC.